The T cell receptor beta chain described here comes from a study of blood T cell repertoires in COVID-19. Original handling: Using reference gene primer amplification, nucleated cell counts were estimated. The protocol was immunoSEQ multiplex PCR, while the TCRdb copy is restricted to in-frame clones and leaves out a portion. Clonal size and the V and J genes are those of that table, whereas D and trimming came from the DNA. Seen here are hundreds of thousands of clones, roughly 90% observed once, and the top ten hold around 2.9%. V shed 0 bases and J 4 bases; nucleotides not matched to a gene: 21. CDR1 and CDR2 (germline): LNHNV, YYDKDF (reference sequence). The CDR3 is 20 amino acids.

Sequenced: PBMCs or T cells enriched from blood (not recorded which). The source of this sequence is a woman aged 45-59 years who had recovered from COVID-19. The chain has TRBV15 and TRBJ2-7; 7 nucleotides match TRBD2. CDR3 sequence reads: CATSRDRVQLREALEYEQYF. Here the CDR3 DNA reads TGTGCCACCAGCAGAGATAGGGTGCAGTTACGGGAGGCTTTGGAGTACGAGCAGTACTTC.